Below are 17 T cell receptor beta chains sequenced from a single sample in a study of neurological immune-mediated disorders. MiXCR, run by TCRdb on the 5' RACE reads, gives a single entry per CDR3 protein. The sample comprises around 48,000 distinct CDR3 sequences, 10% of which are singletons, and 21% rests with the top ten. Sample: PBMCs. All receptors derive from a woman aged 35 to 49 with HTLV-1-associated myelopathy (HAM/TSP).

The sample holds many counts of this clonotype. The chain carries TRBV15 and TRBJ2-3; 7 bases agree with TRBD1. The CDR3 loop spans 17 amino acids. CDR1 LNHNV and CDR2 YYDKDF come from the germline V gene (reference sequence). The J segment lost 0 bases and the V segment lost 2 bases, leaving 8 bases of the junction unmatched. CDR3 amino acids: CATSRSGQAASTDTQYF. The CDR3 region has the DNA TGTGCCACCAGCAGATCCGGACAGGCTGCTAGCACAGATACGCAGTATTTT.

There are many counts of this clonotype. The chain carries TRBV20-1 and TRBJ1-5; 8 positions agree with TRBD1. Germline V gene sequence: CDR1 DFQATT, CDR2 SNEGSKA (reference sequence). The CDR3 has 12 amino acids. With 6 bases clipped from V and 8 bases from J, the junction kept 6 bases outside the gene matches. Here the CDR3 reads CSARTGNKPQHF. CDR3 nucleotide sequence: TGCAGTGCGAGGACAGGGAATAAGCCCCAGCATTTT.

The rearrangement joins TRBV12-3 or TRBV12-4 to TRBJ2-1; 7 bases agree with TRBD1. The CDR3 runs to 12 residues. Trimming cost V 9 bases and J 15 bases; bases outside gene matches: 14. DNA of the CDR3: TGTGCCAGTAGTATGGGACAGTGGTTTAGGTTCTTC. Residues: CASSMGQWFRFF.

This clonotype showed up many times. CDR3 residues: CASAGPLNTEAFF. CDR3 coding DNA: TGTGCCAGCGCCGGACCTCTGAACACTGAAGCTTTCTTT. The rearrangement uses TRBV12-3 or TRBV12-4 and TRBJ1-1, with unresolved D. This CDR3 has 13 residues. V gave up 8 bases and J gave up 0 bases, with 10 bases separating them.

This clonotype was counted a few times. A much larger clone is a single base away; this may be a read error. V and J are TRBV5-1 and TRBJ1-1, with D unresolved. Germline V lookup: CDR1 SGHRS, CDR2 YFSETQ. The germline V and J ends were trimmed by 6 bases and 3 bases, with 21 bases remaining between them. The CDR3 is 16 residues long. In DNA form, the CDR3 reads TGCGCCAGCAACCAAAGCCAACGGGGAGCGGACACTGAAGCTTTCTTT. It translates to CASNQSQRGADTEAFF.

This clonotype was detected many times. The V gene is TRBV29-1, the J gene TRBJ2-5; 8 bases are shared with TRBD1. The length of the CDR3 is 12 residues. With 7 bases clipped from V and 6 bases from J, the junction kept 7 bases outside the gene matches. CDR1 and CDR2 (germline): SQVTM, ANQGSEA. CDR3: CSGRQGMKTQYF. Here the CDR3 DNA reads TGCAGCGGCAGACAGGGGATGAAGACCCAGTACTTC.

In regard to this clonotype: One end of the junction is discordant with germline, which a read error may explain. This chain connects TRBV5-1 to TRBJ2-3; D unclear. The germline V gene encodes CDR1 SGHRS and CDR2 YFSETQ. The CDR3 totals 13 residues. CDR3 amino acids: CDSSIGDTDTQYF. The DNA of the CDR3 is TGCGACAGCAGCATCGGAGACACAGATACGCAGTATTTT.

This clonotype was found many times. The chain employs TRBV5-1 and TRBJ2-7; TRBD1 matches at 8 bases. This CDR3 spans 14 amino acids. CDR1 and CDR2 from the germline V gene are SGHRS and YFSETQ. J was trimmed by 6 bases and V by 3 bases; bases with no gene match: 8. The CDR3 nucleotides read TGCGCCAGCAGCTACGGACAGGGAACAGTCGAGCAGTACTTC. It yields the protein CASSYGQGTVEQYF.

Notes on this clonotype: A junction end diverges from the germline sequence, so it may reflect a read error. The chain employs TRBV6-5 and TRBJ2-6; D might be TRBD2 (5 bases). This CDR3 contains 17 residues. CDR1 and CDR2 (germline): MNHEY, SVGAGI. For the CDR3, the DNA is TGTGCCAGCAGTTACACGGACTCCCACTCTGGGGTCAACGTCCTGACTTTC. Its translation is CASSYTDSHSGVNVLTF.

The gene calls are TRBV7-8 and TRBJ2-7; TRBD1 agrees at 12 bases. This CDR3 is built from 15 residues. With 9 bases clipped from V and 9 bases from J, the junction kept 15 bases outside the gene matches. Per the germline V gene, CDR1 is SGHVS and CDR2 is FQNEAQ. The CDR3 sequence is CASILASGTGGGQYF. The CDR3 bases are TGTGCCAGTATCTTAGCCTCCGGGACAGGGGGCGGGCAGTACTTC. Full variable domain (missing parts from reference TRBV7-8 and TRBJ2-7): GAGVSQSPRYKVAKRGQDVALRCDPISGHVSLFWYQQALGQGPEFLTYFQNEAQLDKSGLPSDRFFAERPEGSVSTLKIQRTQQEDSAVYLCASILASGTGGGQYFGPGTRLTVT.

This clonotype was found many times. This sequence joins TRBV5-1 and TRBJ2-1; maybe TRBD2 (5 bases). This CDR3 has 15 amino acids. Trimming cost V 0 bases and J 7 bases, with 14 bases left between them. Germline loops: CDR1 SGHRS, CDR2 YFSETQ. The CDR3 sequence: CASSLEVASQNEQFF. In DNA form, the CDR3 reads TGCGCCAGCAGCTTGGAAGTGGCTAGCCAGAATGAGCAGTTCTTC.

This clonotype was recorded many times. The rearrangement uses TRBV7-2 and TRBJ2-2; perhaps TRBD1 as D (6 bases). Between the trimmed V and J ends, which lost 5 bases and 0 bases, there was a span of 10 bases. Germline V gene sequence: CDR1 SGHTA, CDR2 FQGNSA. The CDR3 has 15 residues. CDR3 residues: CASSEDSANTGELFF. Here the CDR3 DNA reads TGTGCCAGCAGCGAGGACAGTGCGAACACCGGGGAGCTGTTTTTT.

Ten or more counts support this clonotype. This rearrangement joins TRBV7-9 to TRBJ1-1; 10 bases align to TRBD1. This CDR3 has 15 amino acids. The germline CDR1 and CDR2 sequences are SEHNR and FQNEAQ (reference sequence). V gave up 5 bases and J gave up 0 bases; unmatched junction bases: 3. The CDR3 spells CASSIGTGVNTEAFF. The CDR3 bases are TGTGCCAGCAGCATTGGGACAGGGGTGAACACTGAAGCTTTCTTT. The whole variable domain, filled in from reference TRBV7-9 and TRBJ1-1, reads DTGVSQNPRHKITKRGQNVTFRCDPISEHNRLYWYRQTLGQGPEFLTYFQNEAQLEKSRLLSDRFSAERPKGSFSTLEIQRTEQGDSAMYLCASSIGTGVNTEAFFGQGTRLTVV.

This clonotype was seen at least ten times. The chain combines TRBV5-6 with TRBJ1-2, with 7 bases identical to TRBD1. From germline, CDR1 is SGHDT and CDR2 YYEEEE. The CDR3 extends over 14 amino acids. Trimming cost V 0 bases and J 4 bases; bases outside gene matches: 3. This CDR3 reads CASSLEGAGYGYTF. The CDR3 DNA follows: TGTGCCAGCAGCTTGGAGGGGGCGGGCTATGGCTACACCTTC.

This clonotype has at least ten counts. The rearrangement uses TRBV7-9 and TRBJ2-2; D is possibly TRBD2 (5 bases). The germline gives CDR1 SEHNR, CDR2 FQNEAQ (reference sequence). The CDR3 totals 15 residues. V was clipped by 5 bases and J by 1 base, with 11 bases between them. For the CDR3, the DNA is TGTGCCAGCAGCCCCCGGACTGTGAACACCGGGGAGCTGTTTTTT. Translated: CASSPRTVNTGELFF.

This clonotype was detected many times. V gene TRBV6-2 or TRBV6-3 combines with J gene TRBJ2-3, with 9 bases lining up with TRBD1. Germline V gene lookup returns CDR1 MNHEY and CDR2 SVGEGT. V shed 6 bases and J 1 base; nucleotides not matched to a gene: 11. This CDR3 has 17 residues. The DNA for the CDR3 is TGTGCCAGCAGAGGACTTGACAGGGGGATAGGCACAGATACGCAGTATTTT. Amino acids: CASRGLDRGIGTDTQYF.

Ten or more counts support this clonotype. The V gene is TRBV3-1, the J gene TRBJ2-1; the match to TRBD2 covers 10 bases. CDR3 length: 20 amino acids. Germline V gene lookup returns CDR1 LGHDT and CDR2 YNNKEL (reference sequence). V was pared by 0 bases and J by 3 bases, with 14 bases of the junction left unmatched. The CDR3 DNA follows: TGTGCCAGCAGCCAAGAAGCTTCTACGGGAGCGGGGGGGCGCTACAATGAGCAGTTCTTC. Its translation is CASSQEASTGAGGRYNEQFF.